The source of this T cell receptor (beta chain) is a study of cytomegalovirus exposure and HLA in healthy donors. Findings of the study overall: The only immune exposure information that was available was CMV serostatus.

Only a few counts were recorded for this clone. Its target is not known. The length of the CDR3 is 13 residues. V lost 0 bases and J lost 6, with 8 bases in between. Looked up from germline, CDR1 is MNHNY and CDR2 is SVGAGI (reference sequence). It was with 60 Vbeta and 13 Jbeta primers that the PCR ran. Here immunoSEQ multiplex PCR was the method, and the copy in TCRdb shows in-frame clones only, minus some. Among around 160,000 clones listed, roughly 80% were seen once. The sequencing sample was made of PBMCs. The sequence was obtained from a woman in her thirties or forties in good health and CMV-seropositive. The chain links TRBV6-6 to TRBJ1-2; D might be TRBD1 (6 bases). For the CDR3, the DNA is TGTGCCAGCAGTTACTCGAAGGGGGATGGCTACACCTTC. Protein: CASSYSKGDGYTF.